Listed below are T cell receptor beta chains from one sample, sequenced in a study of technical replicates of blood from a handful of donors. Libraries were prepared by immunoSEQ multiplex PCR; TCRdb keeps only in-frame clonotypes and omits some of them. The data hold tens of thousands of clones, with more than 75% observed a single time. The sample taken for sequencing was PBMCs. The receptors were gathered from a human donor in good health. Some clones in this sample may be carry-over from other donors' samples. Each CDR3 is given with its conserved first and last residue. The D gene is left open where the match is weak. Size is omitted from some rows. Given values are once, few, many or a class for expanded clones.

V: TRBV7-3
J: TRBJ1-4
size: NA
D: NA
DNA: TGTGCCAGCAGCTTGGAGAGAGCAACTAATGAAAAACTGTTTTTT
CDR3: CASSLERATNEKLFF

V: TRBV27
J: TRBJ1-2
size: NA
D: NA
DNA: TGTGCCAGCAGTTTGTACGACAGTGGCTATGGCTACACCTTC
CDR3: CASSLYDSGYGYTF

V: TRBV7-6
J: TRBJ2-7
size: once
D: TRBD1
DNA: TGTGCCAGCAGCCATCCGGGACAGCCGCCCTACGAGCAGTACTTC
CDR3: CASSHPGQPPYEQYF

V: TRBV5-4
J: TRBJ1-6
size: NA
D: TRBD1
DNA: TGTGCCAGCATCTACATAACGGTGGGGACAGGGGGTATCCCCCTCCACTTT
CDR3: CASIYITVGTGGIPLHF

V: TRBV19
J: TRBJ2-1
size: NA
D: TRBD2
DNA: TGTGCCAGTAGTAGGGCTAGCGGGAGCCCCTGGGAGCAGTTCTTC
CDR3: CASSRASGSPWEQFF

V: TRBV14
J: TRBJ1-1
size: NA
D: NA
DNA: TGTGCCAGCAGCCAAGTCGGGGGGGGAGATACTGAAGCTTTCTTT
CDR3: CASSQVGGGDTEAFF

V: TRBV5-1
J: TRBJ2-2
size: NA
D: NA
DNA: TGCGCCAGCAGCCCTACCTCCGCAACCGGGGAGCTGTTTTTT
CDR3: CASSPTSATGELFF

V: TRBV20-1
J: TRBJ2-2
size: NA
D: NA
DNA: TGCAGTGCCCCAGTGACCGGGGAGCTGTTTTTT
CDR3: CSAPVTGELFF

V: TRBV5-4
J: TRBJ2-5
size: NA
D: TRBD1
DNA: TGTGCCAGCAGCCCAGGACAGGGGGTGGGGGAGACCCAGTACTTC
CDR3: CASSPGQGVGETQYF

V: TRBV7-3
J: TRBJ1-2
size: once
D: NA
DNA: TGTGCCAGCAGCTTCATAGGGGGTGTATTTGGCTACACCTTC
CDR3: CASSFIGGVFGYTF

V: TRBV4-2
J: TRBJ2-7
size: once
D: TRBD2
DNA: TGTGCCAGCAGCCAAGCCGGGACTAGCCTCTCCTACGAGCAGTACTTC
CDR3: CASSQAGTSLSYEQYF

V: TRBV6-5
J: TRBJ2-7
size: NA
D: TRBD2
DNA: TGTGCCAGCCGCCCCGGGGTGGGAGGGAGCTACGAGCAGTACTTC
CDR3: CASRPGVGGSYEQYF

V: TRBV5-1
J: TRBJ2-1
size: NA
D: TRBD2
DNA: TGCGCCAGCACCGACGGGAGGGCCAGGAATGAGCAGTTCTTC
CDR3: CASTDGRARNEQFF

V: TRBV9
J: TRBJ2-7
size: NA
D: TRBD1
DNA: TGTGCCAGCAGCCCTACCGGGACAGGGTACGAGCAGTACTTC
CDR3: CASSPTGTGYEQYF

V: TRBV6-1
J: TRBJ2-7
size: NA
D: NA
DNA: TGTGCCAGCAGTTGGGCGGAGCAGTACTTC
CDR3: CASSWAEQYF

V: TRBV4-3
J: TRBJ2-1
size: NA
D: TRBD2
DNA: TGCGCCAGCAGCCGGACTAGCGGGGATTACAATGAGCAGTTCTTC
CDR3: CASSRTSGDYNEQFF

V: TRBV23-1
J: TRBJ2-3
size: once
D: NA
DNA: TGCGCCAGCAGTACCCCGGGGATGGGCTGTTCAGATACGCAGTATTTT
CDR3: CASSTPGMGCSDTQYF

V: TRBV18
J: TRBJ1-1
size: NA
D: NA
DNA: TGTGCCAGCTCACCACGGTCGGACTTCACGGGCACTGAAGCTTTCTTT
CDR3: CASSPRSDFTGTEAFF

V: TRBV4-1
J: TRBJ2-2
size: NA
D: NA
DNA: TGCGCCAGCAGCCAAGGGACAGACACCGGGGAGCTGTTTTTT
CDR3: CASSQGTDTGELFF

V: TRBV11-1
J: TRBJ1-4
size: NA
D: NA
DNA: TGTGCCAGCAGCTTGGTTGGAGGTTCTCCAACTAATGAAAAACTGTTTTTT
CDR3: CASSLVGGSPTNEKLFF

V: TRBV5-1
J: TRBJ1-1
size: NA
D: TRBD1
DNA: TGCGCCAGCAGCCTAGGACAGGCGAACACTGAAGCTTTCTTT
CDR3: CASSLGQANTEAFF

V: TRBV7-2
J: TRBJ2-7
size: once
D: NA
DNA: NA
CDR3: CASSLFAGGTCF

V: TRBV11-2
J: TRBJ2-5
size: NA
D: NA
DNA: TGTGCCAGCAGCTTAGCGGGCAACGCGGGAGAGACCCAGTACTTC
CDR3: CASSLAGNAGETQYF

V: TRBV6-5
J: TRBJ2-7
size: once
D: TRBD2
DNA: TGTGCCAGCAGTTCCGGGACTAGGAGCTCCTACGAGCAGTACTTC
CDR3: CASSSGTRSSYEQYF

V: TRBV9
J: TRBJ1-1
size: NA
D: TRBD1
DNA: TGTGCCAGCAGCAGACAGGGGGCGCAGGGTGAAGCTTTCTTT
CDR3: CASSRQGAQGEAFF

V: TRBV6-1
J: TRBJ2-7
size: NA
D: TRBD2
DNA: TGTGCCAGCAGTTGGGGGGGAGGCTCCGGGTATCAGTACTTC
CDR3: CASSWGGGSGYQYF

V: TRBV15
J: TRBJ1-5
size: NA
D: NA
DNA: TGTGCCACCAGCAGAGATTTCAGGAGCAATCAGCCCCAGCATTTT
CDR3: CATSRDFRSNQPQHF

V: TRBV5-1
J: TRBJ1-1
size: NA
D: TRBD1
DNA: TGCGCCAGCACCACAGGGGTATCGGGGTGGGGGAACACTGAAGCTTTCTTT
CDR3: CASTTGVSGWGNTEAFF

V: TRBV14
J: TRBJ2-2
size: once
D: TRBD1
DNA: TGTGCCAGCAGCCTCGACAGGGTCGGGGAGCTGTTTTTT
CDR3: CASSLDRVGELFF

V: TRBV21-1
J: TRBJ2-4
size: once
D: NA
DNA: TGTGCCAGCAGCAAAGGTCGGGGAGCCAAAAACATTCAGTACTTC
CDR3: CASSKGRGAKNIQYF

V: TRBV7-2
J: TRBJ1-2
size: NA
D: TRBD1
DNA: TGTGCCAGCAGCCCGCGACAGGGGTCGGGAGGCTACACCTTC
CDR3: CASSPRQGSGGYTF

V: TRBV18
J: TRBJ2-7
size: NA
D: TRBD1
DNA: TGTGCCAGCTCACACCGACAGGGGGCCTACGAGCAGTACTTC
CDR3: CASSHRQGAYEQYF

V: TRBV6-5
J: TRBJ2-5
size: NA
D: TRBD1
DNA: TGTGCCAGCACCGGGACAGGCCTGTCGGGGGAGACCCAGTACTTC
CDR3: CASTGTGLSGETQYF

V: TRBV7-6
J: TRBJ2-3
size: NA
D: NA
DNA: TGTGCCAGCAGCTCCGCGGGACCTAGCACAGATACGCAGTATTTT
CDR3: CASSSAGPSTDTQYF

V: TRBV6-5
J: TRBJ1-4
size: NA
D: TRBD1
DNA: TGTGCCAGCCGGGACAGCGTTAATGAAAAACTGTTTTTT
CDR3: CASRDSVNEKLFF

V: TRBV30
J: TRBJ2-7
size: NA
D: TRBD2
DNA: TGTGCCTGGAACTCCGTGAGCGGGAGCTCCTACGAGCAGTACTTC
CDR3: CAWNSVSGSSYEQYF

V: TRBV6-5
J: TRBJ1-6
size: few
D: NA
DNA: TGTGCCAGCAGTTACGAAGGGAGAGGGAGTTCACCCCTCCACTTT
CDR3: CASSYEGRGSSPLHF

V: TRBV4-2
J: TRBJ2-5
size: NA
D: NA
DNA: TGTGCCAGCAGCCCCTACAACGGGGGATTGGAGACCCAGTACTTC
CDR3: CASSPYNGGLETQYF

V: TRBV6-5
J: TRBJ1-6
size: NA
D: NA
DNA: TGTGCCAGCAGTTTCTCCGGGAACAATAATTCACCCCTCCACTTT
CDR3: CASSFSGNNNSPLHF

V: TRBV13
J: TRBJ2-7
size: once
D: TRBD2
DNA: TGTGCCAGCAGCTTTAGCGGGAGAGACGAGCAGTACTTC
CDR3: CASSFSGRDEQYF

V: TRBV6-5
J: TRBJ2-5
size: NA
D: TRBD2
DNA: TGTGCCAGCAGTTACCTAGCGGGGGTTGGGACCCAGTACTTC
CDR3: CASSYLAGVGTQYF

V: TRBV27
J: TRBJ2-1
size: NA
D: NA
DNA: TGTGCCAGCAGTTTTGGGAATAAGGGGTTAGGATCGAATGAGCAGTTCTTC
CDR3: CASSFGNKGLGSNEQFF

V: TRBV7-2
J: TRBJ2-7
size: once
D: TRBD2
DNA: TGTGCCAGCAGCTTAACGGGAGGGCCGCCCTACGAGCAGTACTTC
CDR3: CASSLTGGPPYEQYF

V: TRBV7-6
J: TRBJ2-2
size: NA
D: NA
DNA: TGTGCCAGCAGCTTAGACAGGGTCACCGGGGAGCTGTTTTTT
CDR3: CASSLDRVTGELFF

V: TRBV2
J: TRBJ2-5
size: NA
D: TRBD2
DNA: TGTGCCAGCAGATCTAGCGGGGTCCTTCAAGAGACCCAGTACTTC
CDR3: CASRSSGVLQETQYF

V: TRBV6-1
J: TRBJ1-2
size: NA
D: TRBD1
DNA: TGTGCCAGCAGTGCCGGCGGACAGGGACCGGTCTATGGCTACACCTTC
CDR3: CASSAGGQGPVYGYTF

V: TRBV7-2
J: TRBJ1-5
size: NA
D: NA
DNA: TGTGCCAGCAGCTTGGGTGGGGCAGCACTTCGTGGTCAGCCCCAGCATTTT
CDR3: CASSLGGAALRGQPQHF

V: TRBV10-3
J: TRBJ1-3
size: NA
D: NA
DNA: TGTGCCACCGAACAGGTATCCGGAAACACCATATATTTT
CDR3: CATEQVSGNTIYF

V: TRBV5-6
J: TRBJ2-1
size: NA
D: NA
DNA: TGTGCCAGCAGCTTGGGCGGCGTTGTGGCGTTCTTC
CDR3: CASSLGGVVAFF

V: TRBV6-1
J: TRBJ1-1
size: NA
D: NA
DNA: TGTGCCAGCACCCATGATGAGGGCACTGAAGCTTTCTTT
CDR3: CASTHDEGTEAFF